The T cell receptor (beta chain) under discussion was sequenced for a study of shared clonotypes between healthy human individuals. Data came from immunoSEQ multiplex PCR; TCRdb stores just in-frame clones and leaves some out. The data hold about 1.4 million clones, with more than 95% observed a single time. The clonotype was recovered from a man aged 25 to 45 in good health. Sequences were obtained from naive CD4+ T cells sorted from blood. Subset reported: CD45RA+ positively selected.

DNA of the CDR3: TGTGCCAGCAGCTTAAGTACAGGGGCCTACAATGAGCAGTTCTTC. Translated: CASSLSTGAYNEQFF. The rearrangement links TRBV7-2 to TRBJ2-1; 7 nucleotides agree with TRBD1. CDR3 length: 15 residues. V lost 2 bases, J lost 2 bases, and 3 bases stayed unmatched. Germline loops: CDR1 SGHTA, CDR2 FQGNSA.